The 8 T cell receptor beta chains listed next were all sequenced from one sample in a study of PD-1 blockade in mismatch repair-deficient tumors. The method was immunoSEQ multiplex PCR; TCRdb's version includes in-frame clones alone and lacks a portion of them. The profile shows approximately 120,000 clones, around 87% of them singletons. The material was peripheral blood, obtained 44 weeks after starting pembrolizumab. The receptor source for this set is an adult with mismatch repair-deficient cancer.

The V call is TRBV28, the J call TRBJ2-1; 10 bases match TRBD2. Germline CDR1 MDHEN, CDR2 SYDVKM. The J segment lost 8 bases and the V segment lost 6 bases, leaving 10 bases of the junction unmatched. CDR3 size: 15 residues. The CDR3 DNA reads as TGTGCCAGCAGCCTGGGACTAGCGTCAGACGATGAGCAGTTCTTC. It encodes CASSLGLASDDEQFF.

The chain joins TRBV15 to TRBJ2-1; 9 bases align to TRBD2. Trimming cost V 8 bases and J 9 bases; bases outside gene matches: 14. The CDR3 covers 15 residues. In germline, CDR1 is LNHNV, CDR2 YYDKDF (reference sequence). CDR3: CATDPEVAGVGEQFF. DNA of the CDR3: TGTGCCACCGACCCGGAGGTAGCGGGAGTAGGTGAGCAGTTCTTC.

DNA for the CDR3: TGCGCCAGCAGCTTGAATGGGTATGACTACGAGCAGTACTTC. Protein product: CASSLNGYDYEQYF. The V gene is TRBV5-1, the J gene TRBJ2-7, with D hard to call. V lost 1 base, J lost 3 bases, and 11 bases lay in between. The CDR3 is 14 amino acids. Germline CDR1 SGHRS, CDR2 YFSETQ.

The gene calls are TRBV11-1 and TRBJ2-7; 7 nucleotides agree with TRBD1. The trim removed 4 bases at V and 5 bases at J, leaving 11 bases unmatched. This CDR3 is built from 15 residues. Germline V gene data show CDR1 as SGHAT and CDR2 as FQDESV (reference sequence). The CDR3 bases are TGTGCCAGCAGCTCCGGGACAGTCTCTCCCAACGAGCAGTACTTC. Translated: CASSSGTVSPNEQYF.

CDR3 residues: CAISESGQSSYEQYF. The CDR3 nucleotides read TGTGCCATCAGTGAGTCAGGACAGTCATCCTACGAGCAGTACTTC. This chain connects TRBV10-3 to TRBJ2-7; TRBD1 might be the D (6 bases). The germline V gene encodes CDR1 ENHRY and CDR2 SYGVKD. CDR3 length: 15 amino acids. V was clipped by 0 bases and J by 1 base, with 10 bases between them.

The chain uses TRBV9 and TRBJ2-3; D is uncertain. CDR3 length: 16 amino acids. Trimming cost V 0 bases and J 0 bases, with 11 bases left between them. Germline CDR1 SGDLS, CDR2 YYNGEE. CDR3 in amino acids: CASSVANGRSTDTQYF. The DNA for the CDR3 is TGTGCCAGCAGCGTAGCAAACGGTCGGAGCACAGATACGCAGTATTTT.

The J gene is TRBJ2-1, the V gene TRBV9; D is uncertain. CDR3 length: 13 amino acids. V was shortened by 0 bases and J by 4 bases, with 5 bases between the two germline ends. CDR1 is SGDLS, CDR2 YYNGEE, per germline. CDR3 loop: CASSVGNYNEQFF. The CDR3 nucleotides are TGTGCCAGCAGCGTAGGTAATTACAATGAGCAGTTCTTC.

J is TRBJ2-7 and V is TRBV4-1, with D perhaps matching TRBD1 (5 bases). Trimming left V 6 bases short and J 2 bases short, with 26 bases between. The CDR3 has 18 residues. The germline gives CDR1 MGHRA, CDR2 YSYEKL. In nucleotides, the CDR3 is TGCGCCAGCAGGCTAACCCTAAACAAACAGGAGCCACCCTACGAGCAGTACTTC. It encodes CASRLTLNKQEPPYEQYF.